The clone carrying this T cell receptor beta chain turned up a few times. What it recognizes is unknown. The data were taken from a study of cytomegalovirus exposure and HLA in healthy donors. In the study overall: There were around 100 million unique TCR beta sequences, drawn from about 180 million T cells, in an earlier analysis. An early data release held about 85 million unique TCRs from HLA-typed donors. General study findings and limits: Another analysis was done later, and it associated 17,000 or so TCR beta sequences with HLA alleles at 0.05 false discovery rate.

Germline CDR1 is SGHRS and CDR2 is YFSETQ. Trimming took 5 bases from V and 0 from J; bases not matched to a gene: 1. This CDR3 comprises 15 residues. Vbeta (60) and Jbeta (13) primers were used in the PCR. TCRdb's table, derived via immunoSEQ multiplex PCR, lists solely in-frame clones and lacks some. The sample records about 140,000 clones, roughly 80% being singletons. Input material: PBMCs. The V call is TRBV5-1, the J call TRBJ2-1; 11 bases match TRBD2. The source is a female donor in good health and CMV-seronegative. DNA for the CDR3: TGCGCCAGCAGAACTAGCGGGGGCTCCTACAATGAGCAGTTCTTC. The encoded protein is CASRTSGGSYNEQFF.